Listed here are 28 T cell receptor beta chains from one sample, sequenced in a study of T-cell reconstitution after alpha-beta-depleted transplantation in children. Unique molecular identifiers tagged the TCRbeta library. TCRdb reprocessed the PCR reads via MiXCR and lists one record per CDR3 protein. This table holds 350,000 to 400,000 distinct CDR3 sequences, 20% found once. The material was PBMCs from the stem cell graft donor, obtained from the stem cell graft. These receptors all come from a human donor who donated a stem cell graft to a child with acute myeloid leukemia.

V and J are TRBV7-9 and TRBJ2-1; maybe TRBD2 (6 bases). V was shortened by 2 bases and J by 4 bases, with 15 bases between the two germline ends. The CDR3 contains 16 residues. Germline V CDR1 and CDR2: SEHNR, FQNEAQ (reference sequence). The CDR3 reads CASSLRLLGRYNEQFF. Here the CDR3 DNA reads TGTGCCAGCAGCTTACGTCTACTAGGGAGGTACAATGAGCAGTTCTTC.

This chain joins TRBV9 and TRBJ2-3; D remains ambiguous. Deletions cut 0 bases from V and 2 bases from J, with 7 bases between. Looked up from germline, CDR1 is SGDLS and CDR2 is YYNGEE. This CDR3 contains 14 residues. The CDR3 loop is CASSVGFPTDTQYF. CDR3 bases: TGTGCCAGCAGCGTAGGGTTCCCCACAGATACGCAGTATTTT. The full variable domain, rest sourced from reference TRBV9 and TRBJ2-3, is DSGVTQTPKHLITATGQRVTLRCSPRSGDLSVYWYQQSLDQGLQFLIQYYNGEERAKGNILERFSAQQFPDLHSELNLSSLELGDSALYFCASSVGFPTDTQYFGPGTRLTVL.

The CDR3 region has the DNA TGTGCCAGCAGTTTCGGGGCTCGGCGGCCGGGGGAGCTGTTTTTT. This codes for CASSFGARRPGELFF. This chain connects TRBV12-3 or TRBV12-4 to TRBJ2-2; perhaps D is TRBD1 or TRBD2 (5 bases each). The CDR3 extends over 15 amino acids. V was trimmed by 3 bases and J by 8 bases, leaving 16 bases between them.

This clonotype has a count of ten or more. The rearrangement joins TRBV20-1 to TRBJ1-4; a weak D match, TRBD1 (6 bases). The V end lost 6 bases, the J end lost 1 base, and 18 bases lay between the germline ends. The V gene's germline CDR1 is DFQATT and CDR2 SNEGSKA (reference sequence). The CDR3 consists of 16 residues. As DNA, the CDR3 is TGCAGTGCGCGTGGGGAACAGGGCAGAACTAATGAAAAACTGTTTTTT. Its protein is CSARGEQGRTNEKLFF.

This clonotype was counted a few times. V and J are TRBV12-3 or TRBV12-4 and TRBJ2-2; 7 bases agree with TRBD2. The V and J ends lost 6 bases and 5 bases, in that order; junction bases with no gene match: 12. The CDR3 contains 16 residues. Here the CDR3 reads CASSPWGGVRTGELFF. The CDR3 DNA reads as TGTGCCAGCAGCCCCTGGGGGGGAGTGAGGACCGGGGAGCTGTTTTTT.

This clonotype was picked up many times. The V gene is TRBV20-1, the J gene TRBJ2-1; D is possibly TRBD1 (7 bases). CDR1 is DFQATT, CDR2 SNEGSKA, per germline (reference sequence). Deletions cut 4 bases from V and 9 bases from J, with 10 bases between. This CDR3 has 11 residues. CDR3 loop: CSANRGGEQFF. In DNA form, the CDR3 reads TGCAGTGCTAACAGGGGAGGTGAGCAGTTCTTC.

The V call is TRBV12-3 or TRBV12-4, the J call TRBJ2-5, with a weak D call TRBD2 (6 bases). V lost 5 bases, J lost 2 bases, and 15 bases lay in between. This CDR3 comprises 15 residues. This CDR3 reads CASSEVREVQETQYF. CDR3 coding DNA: TGTGCCAGCAGTGAAGTTAGGGAGGTTCAAGAGACCCAGTACTTC.

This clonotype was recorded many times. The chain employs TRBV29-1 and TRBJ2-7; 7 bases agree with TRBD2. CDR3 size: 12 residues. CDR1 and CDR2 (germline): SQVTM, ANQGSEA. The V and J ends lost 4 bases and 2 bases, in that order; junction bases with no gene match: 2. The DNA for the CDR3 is TGCAGCGTTGCGGGGGGAGCCTACGAGCAGTACTTC. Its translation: CSVAGGAYEQYF.

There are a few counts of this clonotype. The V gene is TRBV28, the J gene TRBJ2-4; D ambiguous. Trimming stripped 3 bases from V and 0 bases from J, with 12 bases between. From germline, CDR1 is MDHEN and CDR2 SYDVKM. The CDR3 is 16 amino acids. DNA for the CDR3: TGTGCCAGCAGTTTGGATCATGCCTTAGCCAAAAACATTCAGTACTTC. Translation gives CASSLDHALAKNIQYF. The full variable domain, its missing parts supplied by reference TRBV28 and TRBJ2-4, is DVKVTQSSRYLVKRTGEKVFLECVQDMDHENMFWYRQDPGLGLRLIYFSYDVKMKEKGDIPEGYSVSREKKERFSLILESASTNQTSMYLCASSLDHALAKNIQYFGAGTRLSVL.

The CDR3 bases are TGTGCCAGCAGTTCTCTCGCGGAGAACGGAAGACGCCAGTTCTTC. Encoded protein: CASSSLAENGRRQFF. The V gene is TRBV28, the J gene TRBJ2-1; D call uncertain. The ends were cut back, 4 bases at V and 13 bases at J, with 23 bases in the middle. This CDR3 is 15 amino acids long. The germline gives CDR1 MDHEN, CDR2 SYDVKM.

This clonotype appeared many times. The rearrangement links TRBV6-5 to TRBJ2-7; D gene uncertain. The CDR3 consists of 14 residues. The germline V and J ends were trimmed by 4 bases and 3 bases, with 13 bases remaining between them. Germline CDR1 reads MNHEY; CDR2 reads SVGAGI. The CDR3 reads CASSSVAGDYEQYF. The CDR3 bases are TGTGCCAGCAGTTCGGTCGCTGGGGACTACGAGCAGTACTTC.

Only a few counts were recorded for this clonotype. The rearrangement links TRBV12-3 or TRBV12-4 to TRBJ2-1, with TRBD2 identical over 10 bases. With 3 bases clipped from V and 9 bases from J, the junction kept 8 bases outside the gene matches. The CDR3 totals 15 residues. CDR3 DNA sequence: TGTGCCAGCAGTTTGGCGAGCGGGAGGGGCAGTGAGCAGTTCTTC. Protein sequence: CASSLASGRGSEQFF.

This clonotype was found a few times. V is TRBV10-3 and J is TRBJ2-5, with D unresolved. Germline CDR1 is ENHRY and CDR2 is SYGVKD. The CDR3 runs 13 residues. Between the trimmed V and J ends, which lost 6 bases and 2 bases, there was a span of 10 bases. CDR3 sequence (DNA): TGTGCCATCAGGGACGTGGGGCAAGAGACCCAGTACTTC. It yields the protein CAIRDVGQETQYF.

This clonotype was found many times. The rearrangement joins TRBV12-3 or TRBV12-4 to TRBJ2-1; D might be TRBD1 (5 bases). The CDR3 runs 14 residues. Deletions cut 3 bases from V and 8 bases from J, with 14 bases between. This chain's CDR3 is CASSLGRDLDEQFF. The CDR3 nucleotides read TGTGCCAGCAGTTTGGGGCGAGATCTGGATGAGCAGTTCTTC.

The DNA of the CDR3 is TGCAGCGCTAGCCCCACTAGGACTAGCACAGATACGCAGTATTTT. It translates to CSASPTRTSTDTQYF. This chain links TRBV29-1 with TRBJ2-3; tentatively, D is TRBD2 (5 bases). CDR3 length: 15 residues. V was trimmed by 7 bases and J by 0 bases, leaving 17 bases between them. Germline V gene sequence: CDR1 SQVTM, CDR2 ANQGSEA.

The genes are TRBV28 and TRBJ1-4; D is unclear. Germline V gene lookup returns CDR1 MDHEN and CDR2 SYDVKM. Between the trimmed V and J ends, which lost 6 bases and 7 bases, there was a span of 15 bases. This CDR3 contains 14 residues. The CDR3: CASSYPGPPEKLFF. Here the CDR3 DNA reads TGTGCCAGCAGCTATCCAGGCCCACCTGAAAAACTGTTTTTT.

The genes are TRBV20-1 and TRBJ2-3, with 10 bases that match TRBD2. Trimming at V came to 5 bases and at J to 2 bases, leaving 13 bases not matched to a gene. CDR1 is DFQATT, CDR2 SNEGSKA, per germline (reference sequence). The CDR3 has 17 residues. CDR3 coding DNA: TGCAGTGCTCCCCCCCCGTTAGCGGGGGGATTCACAGATACGCAGTATTTT. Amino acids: CSAPPPLAGGFTDTQYF.

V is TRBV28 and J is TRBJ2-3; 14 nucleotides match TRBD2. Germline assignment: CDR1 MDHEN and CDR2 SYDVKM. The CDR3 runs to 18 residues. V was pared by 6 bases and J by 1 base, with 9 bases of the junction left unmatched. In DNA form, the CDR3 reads TGTGCCAGCAGACCGACGGGACTAGCGGGAGAGGGCACAGATACGCAGTATTTT. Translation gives CASRPTGLAGEGTDTQYF.

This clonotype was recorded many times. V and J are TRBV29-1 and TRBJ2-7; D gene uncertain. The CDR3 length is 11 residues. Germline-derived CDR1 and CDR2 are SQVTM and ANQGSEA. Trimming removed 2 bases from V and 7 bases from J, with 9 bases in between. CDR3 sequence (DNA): TGCAGCGTTGAATCGGCAGGAGAGCAGTACTTC. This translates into CSVESAGEQYF.

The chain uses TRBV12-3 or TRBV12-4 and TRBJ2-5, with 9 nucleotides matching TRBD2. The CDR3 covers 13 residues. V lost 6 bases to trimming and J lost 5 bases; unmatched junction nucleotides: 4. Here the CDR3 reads CASRIAGDETQYF. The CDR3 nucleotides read TGTGCCAGCAGGATAGCGGGAGACGAGACCCAGTACTTC.

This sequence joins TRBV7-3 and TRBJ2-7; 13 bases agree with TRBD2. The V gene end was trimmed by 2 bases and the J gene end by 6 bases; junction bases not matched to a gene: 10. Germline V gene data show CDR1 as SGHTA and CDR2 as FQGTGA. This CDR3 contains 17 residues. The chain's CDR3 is CASSLLGLAGTQGEQYF. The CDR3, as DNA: TGTGCCAGCAGCTTATTGGGACTAGCGGGAACCCAAGGCGAGCAGTACTTC. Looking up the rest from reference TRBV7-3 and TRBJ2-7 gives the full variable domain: GAGVSQTPSNKVTEKGKYVELRCDPISGHTALYWYRQSLGQGPEFLIYFQGTGAADDSGLPNDRFFAVRPEGSVSTLKIQRTERGDSAVYLCASSLLGLAGTQGEQYFGPGTRLTVT.

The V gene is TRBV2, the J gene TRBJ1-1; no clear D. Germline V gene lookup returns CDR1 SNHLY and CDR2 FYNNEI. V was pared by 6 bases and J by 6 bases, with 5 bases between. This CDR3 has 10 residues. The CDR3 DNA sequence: TGTGCCAGCAGGCTACCTGAAGCTTTCTTT. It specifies CASRLPEAFF.

Here the CDR3 reads CASSQGNNEQFF. The CDR3 bases are TGTGCCAGCAGCCAGGGTAACAATGAGCAGTTCTTC. The rearrangement links TRBV4-2 to TRBJ2-1; unclear D gene. Germline V lookup: CDR1 LGHNA, CDR2 YNFKEQ. Trimming left V 3 bases short and J 5 bases short, with 5 bases between. CDR3 length: 12 amino acids.

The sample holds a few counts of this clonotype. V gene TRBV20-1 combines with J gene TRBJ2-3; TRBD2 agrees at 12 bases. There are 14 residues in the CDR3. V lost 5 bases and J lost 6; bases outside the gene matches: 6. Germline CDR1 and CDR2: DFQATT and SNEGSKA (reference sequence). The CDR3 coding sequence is TGCAGTGCTCCCCGGACTAGCGGGGCCGATACGCAGTATTTT. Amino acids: CSAPRTSGADTQYF.

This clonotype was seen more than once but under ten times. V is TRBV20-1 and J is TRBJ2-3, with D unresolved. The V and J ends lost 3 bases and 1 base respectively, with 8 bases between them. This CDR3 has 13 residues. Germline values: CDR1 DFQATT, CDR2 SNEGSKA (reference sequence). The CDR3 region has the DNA TGCAGTGCTAGTGGGCAGGGCACAGATACGCAGTATTTT. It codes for CSASGQGTDTQYF.

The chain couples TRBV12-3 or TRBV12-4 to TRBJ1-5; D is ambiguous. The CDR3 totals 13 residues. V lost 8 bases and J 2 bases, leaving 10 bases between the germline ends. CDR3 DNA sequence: TGTGCCAGCTCCCGGGAGGGCAATCAGCCCCAGCATTTT. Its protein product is CASSREGNQPQHF.

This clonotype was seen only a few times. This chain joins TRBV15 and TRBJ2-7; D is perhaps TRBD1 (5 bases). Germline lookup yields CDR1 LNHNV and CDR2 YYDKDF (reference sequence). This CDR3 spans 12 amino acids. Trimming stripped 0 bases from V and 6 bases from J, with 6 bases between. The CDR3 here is CATSRDQGEQYF. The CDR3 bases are TGTGCCACCAGCAGAGATCAGGGCGAGCAGTACTTC. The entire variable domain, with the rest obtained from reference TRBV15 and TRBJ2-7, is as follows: DAMVIQNPRYQVTQFGKPVTLSCSQTLNHNVMYWYQQKSSQAPKLLFHYYDKDFNNEADTPDNFQSRRPNTSFCFLDIRSPGLGDTAMYLCATSRDQGEQYFGPGTRLTVT.

The CDR3 spells CSATPGTANTGELFF. In nucleotides, the CDR3 is TGCAGCGCAACTCCCGGGACAGCGAACACCGGGGAGCTGTTTTTT. The chain uses TRBV29-1 and TRBJ2-2, with 7 bases lining up with TRBD1. There are 15 residues in the CDR3. V shed 7 bases, J shed 0 bases, and the junction held 8 bases outside the gene matches. Germline CDR1 and CDR2: SQVTM and ANQGSEA.